This TCR beta chain originates from a study of control samples from healthy donors and cancer patients. Data came from immunoSEQ multiplex PCR; TCRdb stores just in-frame clones and leaves some out. This table has approximately 150,000 clones, 91% appearing once. The specimen was blood. This sequence was found in a man aged 25-45 years in good health.

The CDR3 loop is CASSLGGGPSYEQYF. In DNA, the CDR3 is TGTGCCAGCAGCTTGGGCGGGGGGCCTTCCTACGAGCAGTACTTC. The rearrangement uses TRBV5-4 and TRBJ2-7; 8 nucleotides agree with TRBD2. V lost 0 bases, J lost 1 base, and 3 bases stayed unmatched. This CDR3 contains 15 residues. Germline V lookup: CDR1 SGHNT, CDR2 YYREEE (reference sequence).